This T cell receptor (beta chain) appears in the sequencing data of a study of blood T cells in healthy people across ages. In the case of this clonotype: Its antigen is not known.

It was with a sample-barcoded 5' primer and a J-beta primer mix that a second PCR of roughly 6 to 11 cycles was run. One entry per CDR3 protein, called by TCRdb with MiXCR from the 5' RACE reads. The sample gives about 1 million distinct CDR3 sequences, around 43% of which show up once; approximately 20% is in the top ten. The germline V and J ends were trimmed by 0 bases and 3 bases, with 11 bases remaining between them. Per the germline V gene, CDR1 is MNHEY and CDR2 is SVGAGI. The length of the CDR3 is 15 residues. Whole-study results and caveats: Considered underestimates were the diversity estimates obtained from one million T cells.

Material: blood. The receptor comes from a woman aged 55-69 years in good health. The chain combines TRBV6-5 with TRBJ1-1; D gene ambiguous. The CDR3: CASSYSWDGDTEAFF. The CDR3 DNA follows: TGTGCCAGCAGTTACTCGTGGGATGGCGACACTGAAGCTTTCTTT.